These 11 T cell receptor beta chains originate from one sample sequenced in a study of cytomegalovirus exposure and HLA in healthy donors (dated by TCRdb to about 2017). Libraries were constructed by the immunoSEQ multiplex PCR assay. TCRdb took over this immuneACCESS table, retaining in-frame rearrangements with V and J assigned. Such tables are incomplete; in checked studies, under half of the missing clones stem from an unresolved V gene, and the remainder is unexplained. This sample lists under 250,000 clones; about 81% were detected once. The leading ten clones occupy over 0.95% of the sample. The specimen was PBMCs. The receptors shown here come from a woman under 40 in good health and CMV-seronegative.

The chain has TRBV5-1 and TRBJ1-3; maybe TRBD1 (6 bases). This CDR3 comprises 17 residues. Germline V gene data show CDR1 as SGHRS and CDR2 as YFSETQ. V was clipped by 0 bases and J by 0 bases, with 13 bases between them. The chain's CDR3 is CASSLGSRDNSGNTIYF. DNA for the CDR3: TGCGCCAGCAGCTTGGGTTCTAGGGACAACTCTGGAAACACCATATATTTT.

The V call is TRBV5-4, the J call TRBJ1-6; D unresolved. The CDR3 contains 15 residues. Germline assignment: CDR1 SGHNT and CDR2 YYREEE (reference sequence). Trimming left V 4 bases short and J 6 bases short, with 14 bases between. This chain's CDR3 is CASSRERSPNSPLHF. The CDR3 DNA sequence: TGTGCCAGCAGCCGCGAAAGATCCCCTAATTCACCCCTCCACTTT.

The rearrangement uses TRBV28 and TRBJ1-5; D is possibly TRBD1 (6 bases). Germline-derived CDR1 and CDR2 are MDHEN and SYDVKM. The CDR3 spans 15 residues. V lost 0 bases and J 2 bases, leaving 8 bases between the germline ends. The CDR3 here is CASSLWDSRNQPQHF. In nucleotides, the CDR3 is TGTGCCAGCAGTTTATGGGACAGCCGCAATCAGCCCCAGCATTTT.

J is TRBJ2-7 and V is TRBV19; the D is unclear. Germline CDR1 is LNHDA and CDR2 is SQIVND (reference sequence). Trimming cost V 4 bases and J 7 bases, with 8 bases left between them. The CDR3 runs 11 residues. The CDR3 bases are TGTGCCAGTAGTAGTGAGGAAGAGCAGTACTTC. This codes for CASSSEEEQYF.

The chain has TRBV7-9 and TRBJ2-3; 14 bases map to TRBD2. Germline V gene data show CDR1 as SEHNR and CDR2 as FQNEAQ (reference sequence). The ends lost 5 bases at V and 2 bases at J; junction bases unmatched: 3. The CDR3 extends over 16 amino acids. CDR3 coding DNA: TGTGCCAGCAGCCTGGGACTAGCGGGGGCCACAGATACGCAGTATTTT. This encodes CASSLGLAGATDTQYF.

V and J are TRBV27 and TRBJ1-2, with D hard to call. The CDR3 sequence is 16 residues long. Germline CDR1 is MNHEY and CDR2 is SMNVEV (reference sequence). V was pared by 8 bases and J by 5 bases, with 24 bases between. Written as DNA, the CDR3 is TGTGCCAGCCCGCATACGGTAGGTCAGGTACGGTATGGCTACACCTTC. Residues: CASPHTVGQVRYGYTF.

The genes are TRBV7-9 and TRBJ2-7, with 10 bases aligning to TRBD1. The CDR3 length is 14 residues. J gave up 7 bases and V 5 bases, and 8 bases lay outside the gene matches. The germline V gene has CDR1 SEHNR and CDR2 FQNEAQ (reference sequence). This CDR3 reads CASSIDRGLGEQYF. CDR3 DNA sequence: TGTGCCAGCAGCATAGACAGGGGGCTTGGAGAGCAGTACTTC.

This clone was seen a handful of times. V usage is TRBV9 and J usage is TRBJ1-2; no definite D call. CDR3 size: 11 residues. V lost 3 bases and J 10 bases, leaving 10 bases between the germline ends. The germline gives CDR1 SGDLS, CDR2 YYNGEE. In DNA form, the CDR3 reads TGTGCCAGCAGCGCTAATCGGGACTACACCTTC. Translating gives CASSANRDYTF.

The chain has TRBV6-1 and TRBJ2-1; the match to TRBD2 covers 9 bases. The CDR3 contains 16 residues. J was trimmed by 8 bases and V by 1 base; bases with no gene match: 9. Germline V gives CDR1 MNHNS, CDR2 SASEGT. For the CDR3, the DNA is TGTGCCAGCAGTGAAGGGGGCGGGGGGGCGACGGATGAGCAGTTCTTC. It is translated as CASSEGGGGATDEQFF.

This clone was observed a few times. The chain joins TRBV4-1 to TRBJ2-2; a possible D gene is TRBD2 (5 bases). This CDR3 has 15 amino acids. Trimming stripped 4 bases from V and 4 bases from J, with 13 bases between. Per germline, CDR1 MGHRA and CDR2 YSYEKL. For the CDR3, the DNA is TGCGCCAGCAGCCCCCAATCGGGGATCACCGGGGAGCTGTTTTTT. Translation gives CASSPQSGITGELFF.

The chain joins TRBV28 to TRBJ1-2; 7 bases map to TRBD1. J gave up 1 base and V 5 bases, and 10 bases lay outside the gene matches. The CDR3 is 16 residues long. Germline values: CDR1 MDHEN, CDR2 SYDVKM. The CDR3 bases are TGTGCCAGCAGTGGAGGGGGCGCAAGTATTAACTATGGCTACACCTTC. Residues: CASSGGGASINYGYTF.